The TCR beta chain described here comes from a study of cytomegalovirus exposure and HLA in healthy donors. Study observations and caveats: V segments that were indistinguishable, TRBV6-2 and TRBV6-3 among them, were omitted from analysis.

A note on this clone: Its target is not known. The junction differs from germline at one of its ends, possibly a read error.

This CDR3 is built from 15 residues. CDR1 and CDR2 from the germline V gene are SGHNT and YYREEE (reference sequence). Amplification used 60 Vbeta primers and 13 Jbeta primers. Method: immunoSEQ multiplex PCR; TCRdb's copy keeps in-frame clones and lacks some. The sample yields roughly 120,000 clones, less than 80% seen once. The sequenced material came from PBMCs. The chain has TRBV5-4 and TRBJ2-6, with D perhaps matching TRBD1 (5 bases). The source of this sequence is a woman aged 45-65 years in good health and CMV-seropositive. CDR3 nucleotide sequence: TGTGCCAGCAGCTTGGGGACCCCTGGGGCCAACGGCCTGACTTTC. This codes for CASSLGTPGANGLTF.